These T cell receptor beta chains were read from a single sample in a study of T cells in Graves' hyperthyroidism and ophthalmopathy. TCRdb called the multiplex PCR reads again in MiXCR, with one record for every CDR3 protein. The sample contains 540,000 or so distinct CDR3 sequences, around 45% of which appear only once. Sequencing was performed on peripheral blood or thyroid tissue (not recorded which). The receptors shown here come from an adult woman with Graves' disease, either hyperthyroidism or ophthalmopathy (not recorded which). CDR3s include the opening cysteine and the closing phenylalanine or tryptophan. D genes are given only for firm matches. Rows may omit the clone size; those that give it use once, few, many or a size class.

J gene	D gene	V gene	clone size	CDR3 protein	CDR3 DNA
TRBJ2-2	TRBD2	TRBV7-3	-	CASSVDLAGNTGELFF	TGTGCCAGCAGCGTAGATCTAGCGGGGAACACCGGGGAGCTGTTTTTT
TRBJ1-1	TRBD1	TRBV11-2	many	CASSLVVGTGLEAFF	TGTGCCAGCAGCTTAGTAGTTGGGACAGGGCTTGAAGCTTTCTTT
TRBJ2-7	TRBD2	TRBV28	-	CASSISRSGSYEQYF	TGTGCCAGCTCCATCTCCCGAAGCGGGAGCTACGAGCAGTACTTC
TRBJ1-5	-	TRBV5-1	-	CASSLTSETQHF	TGCGCCAGCAGCTTAACTAGCGAGACCCAGCATTTT
TRBJ2-7	TRBD1	TRBV12-3/TRBV12-4	few	CASSLQLTGVKAYEQYF	TGTGCCAGCAGTTTACAACTAACAGGGGTAAAAGCCTACGAGCAGTACTTC
TRBJ1-6	TRBD1	TRBV7-3	-	CASSPGQGDSPLHF	TGCGCCAGCAGCCCTGGACAGGGTGACTCACCCCTCCACTTT
TRBJ2-5	TRBD2	TRBV5-1	many	CASSLSSGRGQETQYF	TGCGCCAGCAGCTTGTCTAGCGGGAGGGGACAAGAGACCCAGTACTTC
TRBJ1-4	TRBD1	TRBV7-8	-	CASSSRQGFNEKLFF	TGTGCCAGCAGCTCCAGACAGGGGTTTAATGAAAAACTGTTTTTT
TRBJ2-7	TRBD1	TRBV2	-	CAIRESGTGSYEQYF	TGTGCCATCAGAGAAAGCGGGACAGGGTCCTACGAGCAGTACTTC
TRBJ1-2	-	TRBV9	-	CASSVVPGDGANYGYTF	TGTGCCAGCAGCGTAGTACCCGGAGACGGAGCTAACTATGGCTACACCTTC
TRBJ1-2	TRBD1	TRBV5-1	many	CASSPGQGLSGYTF	TGCGCCAGCAGCCCGGGACAGGGGTTGAGTGGCTACACCTTC
TRBJ2-6	-	TRBV2	-	CASTGADVLTF	TGTGCCAGCACGGGGGCCGACGTCCTGACTTTC
TRBJ2-5	-	TRBV7-9	-	CASSFFGGGETQYF	TGTGCCAGCAGCTTCTTCGGGGGTGGAGAGACCCAGTACTTC
TRBJ1-3	-	TRBV11-2	many	CASSFSDVGDTIYF	TGTGCCAGCAGCTTTTCGGACGTCGGAGACACCATATATTTT
TRBJ2-7	-	TRBV6-2/TRBV6-3	many	CASGPNSLEQYF	TGTGCCAGCGGTCCGAATTCGCTCGAGCAGTACTTC
TRBJ2-5	-	TRBV24-1	many	CATSDFRGGNEWKETQYF	TGTGCCACCAGTGATTTCAGGGGGGGGAACGAGTGGAAAGAGACCCAGTACTTC
TRBJ1-1	TRBD1	TRBV7-9	-	CASRPQGQMNTEAFF	TGTGCCAGCAGGCCCCAGGGACAGATGAACACTGAAGCTTTCTTT
TRBJ2-7	-	TRBV15	few	CATSREGRTYEQYF	TGTGCCACCAGCAGAGAGGGGCGTACCTACGAGCAGTACTTC
TRBJ1-6	-	TRBV20-1	-	CSAVKSGQIDSPLHF	TGCAGTGCTGTGAAATCAGGGCAGATTGATTCACCCCTCCACTTT
TRBJ2-2	-	TRBV10-3	many	CAISEFTALNTGELFF	TGTGCCATCAGTGAGTTCACCGCCTTGAACACCGGGGAGCTGTTTTTT
TRBJ1-2	TRBD1	TRBV25-1	-	CASSESITGTGRGYTF	TGTGCCAGCAGTGAATCGATTACAGGGACAGGGCGCGGCTACACCTTC
TRBJ2-2	TRBD1	TRBV5-8	-	CASSAWDRVLTGELFF	TGTGCCAGCAGCGCCTGGGACAGGGTGTTGACCGGGGAGCTGTTTTTT
TRBJ1-4	-	TRBV29-1	many	CSGGTGPGNEKLFF	TGCAGCGGTGGAACAGGGCCTGGTAATGAAAAACTGTTTTTT
TRBJ1-1	-	TRBV29-1	-	CSALLTEAFF	TGCAGCGCCCTCCTGACTGAAGCTTTCTTT
TRBJ1-6	TRBD1	TRBV7-2	-	CASSLDRGTYNSPLHF	TGTGCCAGCAGCTTAGACAGGGGGACTTATAATTCACCCCTCCACTTT
TRBJ2-7	TRBD2	TRBV20-1	many	CSATNRGGPIMTYEQYF	TGCAGTGCTACCAATCGGGGGGGTCCTATTATGACCTACGAGCAGTACTTC
TRBJ1-6	-	TRBV12-3/TRBV12-4	many	CASSFYLGGRSPLHF	TGTGCCAGCAGTTTCTATCTTGGGGGCCGTTCACCCCTCCACTTT
TRBJ1-5	-	TRBV12-3/TRBV12-4	many	CASSLTLGRLRQPQHF	TGTGCCAGCAGTTTAACCTTGGGAAGGTTGCGACAGCCCCAGCATTTT
TRBJ1-3	-	TRBV7-1	-	CASSSGATYGYTIYF	TGTGCCAGCAGCTCGGGGGCTACCTATGGCTACACCATATATTTT
TRBJ2-1	TRBD2	TRBV6-5	many	CASSYWRTSLYNEQFF	TGTGCCAGCAGTTACTGGCGGACTAGCCTATACAATGAGCAGTTCTTC
TRBJ2-7	TRBD2	TRBV7-3	-	CASSAGTSGPYEQYF	TGTGCCAGCAGCGCGGGGACTAGCGGTCCCTACGAGCAGTACTTC
TRBJ1-6	-	TRBV2	-	CASSEAERQQPLHF	TGTGCCAGCAGTGAAGCGGAGCGCCAGCAGCCCCTCCACTTT
TRBJ1-2	TRBD1	TRBV9	-	CASSAGQGDYGYTF	TGTGCCAGCAGCGCCGGACAGGGGGACTATGGCTACACCTTC
TRBJ2-2	TRBD1	TRBV5-1	-	CASSLGQAGGELFF	TGCGCCAGCAGCTTAGGACAGGCGGGCGGGGAGCTGTTTTTT
TRBJ1-1	TRBD1	TRBV10-3	few	CAIHPGGRTEAFF	TGTGCCATCCACCCAGGGGGCAGGACTGAAGCTTTCTTT
TRBJ2-6	-	TRBV20-1	few	CSAREGGISGANVLTF	TGCAGTGCTAGAGAGGGCGGAATCTCTGGGGCCAACGTCCTGACTTTC
TRBJ2-2	-	TRBV2	few	CASSEEGNGELFF	TGTGCCAGCAGTGAAGAAGGGAACGGGGAGCTGTTTTTT
TRBJ1-2	-	TRBV7-3	-	CASSPNRNSHTF	TGTGCCAGCAGCCCCAACAGAAATTCACACACCTTC
TRBJ2-5	-	TRBV7-2	many	CASSLVFQETQYF	TGTGCCAGCAGCTTAGTCTTCCAAGAGACCCAGTACTTC
TRBJ2-3	TRBD2	TRBV7-2	-	CASSDGTSVPDTQYF	TGTGCCAGCAGCGACGGGACTAGCGTCCCAGATACGCAGTATTTT